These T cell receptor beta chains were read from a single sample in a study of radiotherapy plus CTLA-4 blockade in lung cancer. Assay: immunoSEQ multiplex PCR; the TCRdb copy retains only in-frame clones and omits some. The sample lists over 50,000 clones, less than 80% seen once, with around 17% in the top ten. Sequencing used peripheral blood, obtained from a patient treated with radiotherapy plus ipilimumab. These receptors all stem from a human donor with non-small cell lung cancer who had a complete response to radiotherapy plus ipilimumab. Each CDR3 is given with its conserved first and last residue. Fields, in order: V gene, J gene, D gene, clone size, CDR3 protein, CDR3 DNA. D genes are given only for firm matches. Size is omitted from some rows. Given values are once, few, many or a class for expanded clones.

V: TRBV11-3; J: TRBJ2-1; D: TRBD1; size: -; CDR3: CASSLDHGTGPHEQFF; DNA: TGTGCCAGCAGCTTAGATCATGGGACAGGGCCCCATGAGCAGTTCTTC
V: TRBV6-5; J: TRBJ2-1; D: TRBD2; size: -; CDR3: CASSYGGGRAYNEQFF; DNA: TGTGCCAGCAGTTACGGTGGCGGGAGGGCCTACAATGAGCAGTTCTTC
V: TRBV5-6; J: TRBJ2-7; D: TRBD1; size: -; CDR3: CASSLWRGTGGRGEQYF; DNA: TGTGCCAGCAGCCTTTGGAGGGGGACAGGGGGCCGGGGCGAGCAGTACTTC
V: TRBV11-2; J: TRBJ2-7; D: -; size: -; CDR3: CASSARIVGQGTYEQYF; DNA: TGTGCCAGCAGCGCGCGTATTGTCGGCCAGGGAACCTACGAGCAGTACTTC
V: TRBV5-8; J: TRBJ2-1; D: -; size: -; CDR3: CASSPRGADEQFF; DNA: TGTGCCAGCAGTCCTCGGGGGGCCGATGAGCAGTTCTTC
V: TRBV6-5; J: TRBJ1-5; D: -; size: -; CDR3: CASSSRTKDGNQPQHF; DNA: TGTGCCAGCAGTTCCAGGACAAAGGATGGCAATCAGCCCCAGCATTTT
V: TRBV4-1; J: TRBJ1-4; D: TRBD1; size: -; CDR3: CASSLTGGSGEKLFF; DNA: TGCGCCAGCAGCCTTACAGGGGGCAGTGGTGAAAAACTGTTTTTT
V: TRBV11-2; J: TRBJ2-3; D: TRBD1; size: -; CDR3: CASSGQGSTDTQYF; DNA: TGTGCCAGCAGCGGACAGGGAAGCACAGATACGCAGTATTTT
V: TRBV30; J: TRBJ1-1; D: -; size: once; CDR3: CAWSSSGVWAEAFF; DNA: TGTGCCTGGAGCTCCTCGGGAGTTTGGGCTGAAGCTTTCTTT
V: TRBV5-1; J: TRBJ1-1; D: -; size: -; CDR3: CASSLLARDTEAFF; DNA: TGCGCCAGCAGCTTGTTGGCCCGGGACACTGAAGCTTTCTTT
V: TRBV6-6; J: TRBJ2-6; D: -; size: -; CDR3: CASSQAYSGANVLTF; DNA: TGTGCCAGCAGTCAGGCCTACTCTGGGGCCAACGTCCTGACTTTC
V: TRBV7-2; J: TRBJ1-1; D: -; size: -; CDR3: CASSLSQDTAGTEAFF; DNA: TGTGCCAGCAGCCTCTCTCAAGACACGGCGGGGACTGAAGCTTTCTTT
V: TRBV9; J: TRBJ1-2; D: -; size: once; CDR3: CASSLGPGDGYGYTF; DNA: TGTGCCAGCAGCTTGGGGCCAGGGGATGGCTATGGCTACACCTTC
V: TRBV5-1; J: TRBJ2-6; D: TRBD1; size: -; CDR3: CASSPRTGAGANVLTF; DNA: TGCGCCAGCAGCCCTAGGACAGGGGCTGGGGCCAACGTCCTGACTTTC
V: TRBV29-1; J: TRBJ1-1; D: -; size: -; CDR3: CSGTGSPTEAFF; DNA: TGCAGCGGCACAGGGTCCCCCACTGAAGCTTTCTTT
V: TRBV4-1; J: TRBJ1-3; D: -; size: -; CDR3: CASSQQGASGNTIYF; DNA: TGCGCCAGCAGCCAACAGGGTGCGAGTGGAAACACCATATATTTT
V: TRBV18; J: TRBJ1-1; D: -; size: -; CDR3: CASSPERGGTEAFF; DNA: TGTGCCAGCTCACCAGAGCGGGGTGGCACTGAAGCTTTCTTT
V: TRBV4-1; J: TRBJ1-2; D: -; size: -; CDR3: CASSQWGEANYGYTF; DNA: TGCGCCAGCAGCCAATGGGGGGAGGCGAACTATGGCTACACCTTC
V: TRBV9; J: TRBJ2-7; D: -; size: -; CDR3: CASSPASSRGYEQYF; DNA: TGTGCCAGCAGCCCCGCGTCATCAAGGGGCTACGAGCAGTACTTC
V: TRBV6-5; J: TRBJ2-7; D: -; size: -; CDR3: CASSPWGNDEQYF; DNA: TGTGCCAGCAGTCCGTGGGGCAACGACGAGCAGTACTTC
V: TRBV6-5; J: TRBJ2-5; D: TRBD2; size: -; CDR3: CASSQGLISQETQYF; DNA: TGTGCCAGCAGCCAGGGACTAATAAGTCAAGAGACCCAGTACTTC
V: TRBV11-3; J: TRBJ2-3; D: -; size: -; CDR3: CASSFFLSGSSTDTQYF; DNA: TGTGCCAGCAGCTTTTTCCTCAGCGGGTCTAGCACAGATACGCAGTATTTT
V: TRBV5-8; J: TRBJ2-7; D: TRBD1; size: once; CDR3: CASSSGIGTGVTYEQYF; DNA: TGTGCCAGCAGTTCCGGGATTGGGACAGGGGTAACCTACGAGCAGTACTTC
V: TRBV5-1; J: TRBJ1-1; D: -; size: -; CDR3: CASSLGGRNTEAFF; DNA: TGCGCCAGCAGCTTGGGGGGGCGGAACACTGAAGCTTTCTTT
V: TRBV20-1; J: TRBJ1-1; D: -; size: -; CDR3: CRGHSNTEAFF; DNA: TGCAGGGGACACTCGAACACTGAAGCTTTCTTT
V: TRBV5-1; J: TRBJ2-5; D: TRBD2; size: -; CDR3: CASSLGLLAGGEETQYF; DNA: TGCGCCAGCAGCTTGGGATTACTAGCGGGGGGCGAAGAGACCCAGTACTTC
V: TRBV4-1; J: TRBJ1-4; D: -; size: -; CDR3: CASSHILRERINEKLFF; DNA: TGCGCCAGCAGCCATATACTCAGGGAAAGGATCAATGAAAAACTGTTTTTT
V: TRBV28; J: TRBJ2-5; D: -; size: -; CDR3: CASISGWGGPETQYF; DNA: TGTGCCAGCATCTCTGGGTGGGGCGGCCCAGAGACCCAGTACTTC
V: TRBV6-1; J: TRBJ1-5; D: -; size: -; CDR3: CASSESSPGISNQPQHF; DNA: TGTGCCAGCAGTGAAAGCTCGCCAGGCATTAGCAATCAGCCCCAGCATTTT
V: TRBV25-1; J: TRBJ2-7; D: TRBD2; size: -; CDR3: CASSEAGGYEQYF; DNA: TGTGCCAGCAGTGAAGCGGGGGGCTACGAGCAGTACTTC
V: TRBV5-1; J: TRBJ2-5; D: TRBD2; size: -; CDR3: CASSLDGGATETQYF; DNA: TGCGCCAGCAGCTTGGACGGGGGGGCCACAGAGACCCAGTACTTC
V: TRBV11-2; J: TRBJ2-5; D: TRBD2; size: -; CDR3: CASSPLAGGRETQYF; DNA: TGTGCCAGCAGCCCACTAGCGGGAGGGCGTGAGACCCAGTACTTC
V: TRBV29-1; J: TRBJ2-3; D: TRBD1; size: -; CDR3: CSVEWNRGRADTQYF; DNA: TGCAGCGTTGAATGGAACAGGGGGCGCGCAGATACGCAGTATTTT
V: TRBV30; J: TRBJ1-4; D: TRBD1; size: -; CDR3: CAWSGTGGRFF; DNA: TGTGCCTGGAGTGGGACAGGGGGCCGGTTTTTT
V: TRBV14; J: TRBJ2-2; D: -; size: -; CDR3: CASSQLTGIGTGELFF; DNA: TGTGCCAGCAGCCAATTAACAGGGATAGGGACCGGGGAGCTGTTTTTT
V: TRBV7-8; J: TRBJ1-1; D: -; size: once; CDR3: CASSLSPGNTEAFF; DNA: TGTGCCAGCAGCTTATCTCCAGGGAACACTGAAGCTTTCTTT
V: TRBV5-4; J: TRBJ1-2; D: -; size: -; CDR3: CASSQRGATDGYTF; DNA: TGTGCCAGCAGCCAGCGGGGGGCTACAGATGGCTACACCTTC
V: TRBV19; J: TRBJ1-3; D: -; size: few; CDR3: CASKSVGGTGSTGNTIYF; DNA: TGTGCCAGTAAGTCCGTGGGGGGAACAGGTTCAACTGGAAACACCATATATTTT
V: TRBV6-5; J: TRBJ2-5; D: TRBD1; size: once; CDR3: CASRSVGQGKETQYF; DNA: TGTGCCAGCAGATCAGTGGGACAGGGAAAAGAGACCCAGTACTTC
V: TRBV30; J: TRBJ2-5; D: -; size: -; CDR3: CAWSAGETQYF; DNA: TGTGCCTGGAGTGCGGGAGAGACCCAGTACTTC